This T cell receptor beta chain was documented in a study of blood T cell dynamics during melanoma immunotherapy. The CDR3 runs 16 residues. Data came from immunoSEQ multiplex PCR; TCRdb stores just in-frame clones and leaves some out. The table has more than 350 clones, 73% seen once; the top ten hold 25% to 30%. Time point of the sample: pre-treatment baseline. This chain links TRBV21-1 with TRBJ2-3; the table's D call TRBD1 went unverified against the DNA. TRBV21-1 represents a pseudogene. This specimen consisted of central memory CD8+ T cells from blood, obtained from a patient treated with checkpoint blockade. This receptor was obtained from a human donor with melanoma. The CDR3 protein is CASSKGNRDGADTQYF. The CDR3 DNA reads TGTGCCAGCAGCAAGGGGAACAGGGATGGCGCAGATACGCAGTATTTT.